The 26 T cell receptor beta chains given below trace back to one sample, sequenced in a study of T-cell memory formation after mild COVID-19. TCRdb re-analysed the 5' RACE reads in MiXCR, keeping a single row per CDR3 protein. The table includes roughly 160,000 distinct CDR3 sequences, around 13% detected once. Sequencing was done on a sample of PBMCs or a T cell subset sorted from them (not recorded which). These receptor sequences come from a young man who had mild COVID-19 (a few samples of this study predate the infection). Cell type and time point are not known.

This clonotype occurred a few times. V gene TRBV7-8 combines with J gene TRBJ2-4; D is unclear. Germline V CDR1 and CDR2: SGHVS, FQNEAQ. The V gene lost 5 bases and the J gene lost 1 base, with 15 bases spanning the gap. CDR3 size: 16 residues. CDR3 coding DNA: TGTGCCAGCAGCCCCGGACGGGTGGGGGCCAAAAACATTCAGTACTTC. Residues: CASSPGRVGAKNIQYF.

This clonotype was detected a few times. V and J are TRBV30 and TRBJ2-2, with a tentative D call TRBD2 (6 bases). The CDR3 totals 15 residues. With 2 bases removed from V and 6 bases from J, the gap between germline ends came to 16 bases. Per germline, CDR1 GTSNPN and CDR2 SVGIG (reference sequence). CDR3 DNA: TGTGCCTGGAGTAAACTGGGACTTTCGGCCGGGGAGCTGTTTTTT. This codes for CAWSKLGLSAGELFF.

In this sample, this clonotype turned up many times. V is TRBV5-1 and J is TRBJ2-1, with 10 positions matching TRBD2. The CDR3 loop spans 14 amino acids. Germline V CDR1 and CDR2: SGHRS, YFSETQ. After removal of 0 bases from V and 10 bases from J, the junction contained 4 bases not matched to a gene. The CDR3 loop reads CASSLATSGEEQFF. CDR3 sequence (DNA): TGCGCCAGCAGCTTGGCAACTAGCGGGGAAGAGCAGTTCTTC.

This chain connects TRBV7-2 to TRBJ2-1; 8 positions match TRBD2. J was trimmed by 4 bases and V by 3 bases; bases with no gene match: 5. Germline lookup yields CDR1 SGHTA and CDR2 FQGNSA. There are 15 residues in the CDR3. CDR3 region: CASSFGPSGYNEQFF. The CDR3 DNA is TGTGCCAGCAGCTTCGGTCCTAGCGGGTACAATGAGCAGTTCTTC.

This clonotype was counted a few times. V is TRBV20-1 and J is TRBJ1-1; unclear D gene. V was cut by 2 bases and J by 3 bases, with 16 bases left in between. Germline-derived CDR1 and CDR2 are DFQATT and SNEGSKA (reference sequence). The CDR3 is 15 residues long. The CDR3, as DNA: TGCAGTGCTAGACTTACGGCTGACGGCGACACTGAAGCTTTCTTT. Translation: CSARLTADGDTEAFF.

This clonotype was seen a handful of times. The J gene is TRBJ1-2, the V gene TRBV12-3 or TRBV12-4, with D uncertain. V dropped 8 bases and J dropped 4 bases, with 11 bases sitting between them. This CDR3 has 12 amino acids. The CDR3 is CASAGPGYGYTF. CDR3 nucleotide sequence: TGTGCCAGCGCCGGTCCAGGCTATGGCTACACCTTC.

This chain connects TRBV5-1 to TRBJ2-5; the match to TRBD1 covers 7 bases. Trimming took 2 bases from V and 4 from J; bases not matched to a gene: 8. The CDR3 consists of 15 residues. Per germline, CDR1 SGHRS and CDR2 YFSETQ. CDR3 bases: TGCGCCAGCAGCTTCCAACAGGGGACGGGAGAGACCCAGTACTTC. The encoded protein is CASSFQQGTGETQYF.

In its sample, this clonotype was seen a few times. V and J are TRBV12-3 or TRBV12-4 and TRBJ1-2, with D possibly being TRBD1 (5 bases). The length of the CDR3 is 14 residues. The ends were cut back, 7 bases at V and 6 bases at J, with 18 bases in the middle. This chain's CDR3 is CASTPRGVTDGYTF. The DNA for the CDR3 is TGTGCCAGCACCCCGAGGGGTGTTACGGATGGCTACACCTTC.

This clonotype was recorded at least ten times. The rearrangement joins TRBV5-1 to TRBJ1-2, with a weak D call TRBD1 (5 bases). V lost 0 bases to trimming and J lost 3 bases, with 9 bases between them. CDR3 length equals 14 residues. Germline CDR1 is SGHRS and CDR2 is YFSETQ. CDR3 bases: TGCGCCAGCAGCTTGGGTCCGGGGGACTATGGCTACACCTTC. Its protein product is CASSLGPGDYGYTF.

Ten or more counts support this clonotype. CDR3 residues: CSALTSGEDTQYF. CDR3 nucleotide sequence: TGCAGTGCCCTGACTAGCGGGGAGGATACGCAGTATTTT. The chain couples TRBV20-1 to TRBJ2-3, with TRBD2 identical over 11 bases. V shed 6 bases and J 6 bases; nucleotides not matched to a gene: 5. CDR3 length: 13 residues. The germline gives CDR1 DFQATT, CDR2 SNEGSKA (reference sequence).

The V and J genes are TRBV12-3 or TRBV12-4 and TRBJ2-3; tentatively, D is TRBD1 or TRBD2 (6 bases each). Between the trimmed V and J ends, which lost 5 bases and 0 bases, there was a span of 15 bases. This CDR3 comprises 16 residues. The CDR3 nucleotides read TGTGCCAGCAGTAGGGGGAGGCGGGTGAGCACAGATACGCAGTATTTT. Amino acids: CASSRGRRVSTDTQYF.

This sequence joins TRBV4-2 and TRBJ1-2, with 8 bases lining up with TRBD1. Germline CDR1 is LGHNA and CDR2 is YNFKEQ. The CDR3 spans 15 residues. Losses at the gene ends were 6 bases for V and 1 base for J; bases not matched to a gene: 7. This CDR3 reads CASRPGTGHNYGYTF. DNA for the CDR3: TGTGCCAGCAGACCTGGGACAGGACATAACTATGGCTACACCTTC.

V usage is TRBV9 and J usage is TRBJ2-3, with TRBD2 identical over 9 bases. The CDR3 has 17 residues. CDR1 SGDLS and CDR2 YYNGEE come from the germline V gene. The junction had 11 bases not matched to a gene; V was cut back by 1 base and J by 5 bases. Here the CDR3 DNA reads TGTGCCAGCAGCGTACCCCTACAGCGGGGGGAAAAAGATACGCAGTATTTT. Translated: CASSVPLQRGEKDTQYF.

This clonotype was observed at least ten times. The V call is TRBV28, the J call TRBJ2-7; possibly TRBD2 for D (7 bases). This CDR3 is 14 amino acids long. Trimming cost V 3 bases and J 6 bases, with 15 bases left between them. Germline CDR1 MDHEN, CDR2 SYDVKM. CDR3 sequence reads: CASSLGTGGGEQYV. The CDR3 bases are TGTGCCAGCAGTTTGGGTACGGGGGGCGGCGAGCAGTACGTC.

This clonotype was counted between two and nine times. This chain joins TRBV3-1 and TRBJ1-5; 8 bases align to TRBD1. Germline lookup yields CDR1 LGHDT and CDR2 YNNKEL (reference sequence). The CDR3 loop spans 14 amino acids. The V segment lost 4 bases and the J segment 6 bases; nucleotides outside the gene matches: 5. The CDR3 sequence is CASSPDREGQPQHF. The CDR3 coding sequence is TGTGCCAGCAGCCCGGACAGGGAGGGTCAGCCCCAGCATTTT.

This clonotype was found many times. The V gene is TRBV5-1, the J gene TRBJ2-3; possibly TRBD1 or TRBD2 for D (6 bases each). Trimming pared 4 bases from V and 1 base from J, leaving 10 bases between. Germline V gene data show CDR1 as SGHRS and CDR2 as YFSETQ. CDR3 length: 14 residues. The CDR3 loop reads CASSLGGRTDTQYF. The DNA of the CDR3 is TGCGCCAGCAGCCTGGGGGGCCGCACAGATACGCAGTATTTT.

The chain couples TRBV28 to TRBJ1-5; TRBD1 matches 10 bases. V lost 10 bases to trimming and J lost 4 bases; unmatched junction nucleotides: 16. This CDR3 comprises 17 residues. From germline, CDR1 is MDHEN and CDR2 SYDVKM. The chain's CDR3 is CATNSPGGTGVNQPQHF. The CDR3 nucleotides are TGTGCCACCAACTCACCCGGGGGGACAGGGGTTAATCAGCCCCAGCATTTT.

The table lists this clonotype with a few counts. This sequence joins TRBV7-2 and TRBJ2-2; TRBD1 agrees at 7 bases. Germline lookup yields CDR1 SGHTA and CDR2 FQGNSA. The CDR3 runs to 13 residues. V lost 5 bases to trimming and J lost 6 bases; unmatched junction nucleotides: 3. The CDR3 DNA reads TGTGCCAGCAGCCCTCAGGGGGCCGGGGAGCTGTTTTTT. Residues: CASSPQGAGELFF.

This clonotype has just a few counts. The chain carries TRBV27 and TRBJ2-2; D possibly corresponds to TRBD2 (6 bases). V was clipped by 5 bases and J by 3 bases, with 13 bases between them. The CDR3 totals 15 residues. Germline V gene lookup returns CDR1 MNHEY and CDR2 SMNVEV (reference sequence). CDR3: CASSLHGTYTGELFF. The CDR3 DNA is TGTGCCAGCAGTCTACACGGGACTTACACCGGGGAGCTGTTTTTT.

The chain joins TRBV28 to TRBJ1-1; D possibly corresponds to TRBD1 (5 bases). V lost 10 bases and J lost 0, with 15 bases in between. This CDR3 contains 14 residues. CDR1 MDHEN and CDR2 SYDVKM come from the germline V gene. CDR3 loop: CAILRAGMNTEAFF. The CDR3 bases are TGTGCCATCCTCAGGGCGGGGATGAACACTGAAGCTTTCTTT. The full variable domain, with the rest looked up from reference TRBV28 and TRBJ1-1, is DVKVTQSSRYLVKRTGEKVFLECVQDMDHENMFWYRQDPGLGLRLIYFSYDVKMKEKGDIPEGYSVSREKKERFSLILESASTNQTSMYLCAILRAGMNTEAFFGQGTRLTVV.

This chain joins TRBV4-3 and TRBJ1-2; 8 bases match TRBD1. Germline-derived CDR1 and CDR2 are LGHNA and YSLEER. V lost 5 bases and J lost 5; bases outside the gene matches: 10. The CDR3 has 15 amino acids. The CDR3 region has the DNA TGCGCCAGCAGCAGGGACAGGTTGAGGAGATATGGCTACACCTTC. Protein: CASSRDRLRRYGYTF.

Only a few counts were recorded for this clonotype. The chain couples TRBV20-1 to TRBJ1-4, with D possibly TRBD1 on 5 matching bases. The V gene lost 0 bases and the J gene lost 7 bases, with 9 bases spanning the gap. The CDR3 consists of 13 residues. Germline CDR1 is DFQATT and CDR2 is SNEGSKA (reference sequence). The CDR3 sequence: CSARDYGGEKLFF. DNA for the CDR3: TGCAGTGCTAGAGATTATGGGGGTGAAAAACTGTTTTTT.

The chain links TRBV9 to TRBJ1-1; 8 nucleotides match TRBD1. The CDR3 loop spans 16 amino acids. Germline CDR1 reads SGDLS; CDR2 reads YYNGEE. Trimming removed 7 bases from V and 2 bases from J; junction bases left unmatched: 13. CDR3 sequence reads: CASGRGGQDHNTEAFF. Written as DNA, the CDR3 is TGTGCCAGCGGGAGGGGGGGACAGGACCATAACACTGAAGCTTTCTTT.

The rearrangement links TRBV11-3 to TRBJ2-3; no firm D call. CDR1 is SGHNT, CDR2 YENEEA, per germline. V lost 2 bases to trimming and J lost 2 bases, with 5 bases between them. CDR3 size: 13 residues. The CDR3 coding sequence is TGTGCCAGCAGCTTAACCCCCACAGATACGCAGTATTTT. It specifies CASSLTPTDTQYF.

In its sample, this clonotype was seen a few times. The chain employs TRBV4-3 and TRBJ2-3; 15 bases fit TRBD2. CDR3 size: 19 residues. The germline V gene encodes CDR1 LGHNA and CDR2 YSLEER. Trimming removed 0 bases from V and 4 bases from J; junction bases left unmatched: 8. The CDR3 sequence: CASSQDSRTSGGVADTQYF. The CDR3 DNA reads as TGCGCCAGCAGCCAAGATTCCCGGACTAGCGGGGGGGTTGCAGATACGCAGTATTTT.

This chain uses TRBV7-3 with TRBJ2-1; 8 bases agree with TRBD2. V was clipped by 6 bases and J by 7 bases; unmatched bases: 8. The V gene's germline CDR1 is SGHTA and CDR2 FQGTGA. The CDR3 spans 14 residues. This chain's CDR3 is CASSLGLDMNEQFF. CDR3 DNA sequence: TGTGCCAGCAGTCTGGGACTAGATATGAATGAGCAGTTCTTC.